This is a list of T cell receptor beta chains from one sample in a study of neurological immune-mediated disorders. TCRdb called the 5' RACE reads again in MiXCR, with one record for every CDR3 protein. Of fewer than 40,000 distinct CDR3 sequences in the sample, 10% to 15% were seen once. The specimen sequenced was CD4+ T cells from blood. All receptors come from a female donor with HTLV-1-associated myelopathy (HAM/TSP). Each CDR3 is given with its conserved first and last residue. The order of the fields is CDR3 length, clone size, J gene, V gene, D gene, CDR3 DNA, CDR3 protein. A D gene is named only where the DNA matches it firmly. Expanded clones get a size class; other rows say once, few or many, or leave the size out.

>11|many|TRBJ2-3|TRBV10-3|.
TGTGCCGCCCTGACTGAAAATACGCAGTATTTT
CAALTENTQYF
>14|many|TRBJ2-5|TRBV7-2|.
TGTGCCAGCAGCTTAGGCGGCTCACAAGAGACCCAGTACTTC
CASSLGGSQETQYF
>12|many|TRBJ1-1|TRBV20-1|.
TGCAGTGTCGGGCAGGGTAACACTGAAGCTTTCTTT
CSVGQGNTEAFF
>13|many|TRBJ1-1|TRBV5-1|TRBD1
TGCGCCAGCGGCCCGGGACAGGGGGGGGAAGCTTTCTTT
CASGPGQGGEAFF
>18|many|TRBJ1-5|TRBV18|.
TGTGCCAGCTCCCCGGGGGCCCAAAGTGTACTTGGCAATCAGCCCCAGCATTTT
CASSPGAQSVLGNQPQHF
>12|few|TRBJ2-7|TRBV2|.
TGTGCCAGCAGTGGAGGGACCTACGAGCAGTACTTC
CASSGGTYEQYF
>12|many|TRBJ1-6|TRBV5-8|.
TGTGCCAGCAGCTTGGGCAGTCTCCCCCTCCACTTT
CASSLGSLPLHF
>14|many|TRBJ2-7|TRBV28|.
TGTGCCGTTCTAGGGGGTGAGCTCTCCTACGAGCAGTACTTC
CAVLGGELSYEQYF
>14|many|TRBJ1-2|TRBV29-1|.
TGCAGCGTTGAAAACTTAAGGAATAACTATGGCTACACCTTC
CSVENLRNNYGYTF
>13|many|TRBJ2-5|TRBV7-6|.
TGTGCCAGCAGCTTCCAGGGGCTGGAGACCCAGTACTTC
CASSFQGLETQYF
>14|many|TRBJ2-1|TRBV3-1|.
TGTGCCAGCAGCTTACGCGGGGCACACAATGAGCAGTTCTTC
CASSLRGAHNEQFF
>17|many|TRBJ2-2|TRBV11-3|.
TGTGCCAGCAGCTTAGATAGAACGGGACAGAACACCGGGGAGCTGTTTTTT
CASSLDRTGQNTGELFF
>16|.|TRBJ2-1|TRBV20-1|TRBD2
TGCAGTGCCGCCGATGAAGGACTAGCGGGAGGATATGAGCAGTTCTTC
CSAADEGLAGGYEQFF
>14|many|TRBJ1-6|TRBV20-1|TRBD1
TGCAGTGCTAGGGAAGGGGGCGGGGGTTCACCCCTCCACTTT
CSAREGGGGSPLHF
>16|many|TRBJ1-3|TRBV5-1|.
TGCGCCAGCAGCTTGGGGGACACTAACTCTGGAAACACCATATATTTT
CASSLGDTNSGNTIYF
>16|.|TRBJ2-3|TRBV12-3/TRBV12-4|TRBD2
TGTGCCAGCAGCCCAAACCTATCGGGAGGGGAATATACGCAGTATTTT
CASSPNLSGGEYTQYF
>18|many|TRBJ2-1|TRBV7-8|TRBD2
TGTGCCAGCAGCTTAGGAGGGGCTAGCGGAAGCTCCTACAATGAGCAGTTCTTC
CASSLGGASGSSYNEQFF
>14|medium-sized|TRBJ2-5|TRBV7-8|TRBD2
TGTGCCAGCAGCTTAGACGGGACTAGCGGATATCAGTACTTC
CASSLDGTSGYQYF
>14|.|TRBJ2-1|TRBV7-6|TRBD2
TGTGCCAGCAGCTCCGAGCGGGAGAACGATCTGCAGTTCTTC
CASSSERENDLQFF
>15|many|TRBJ2-7|TRBV12-3/TRBV12-4|.
TGTGCCAGCAGTTCACAGGACAGTCTCTCCTACGAGCAGTACTTC
CASSSQDSLSYEQYF
>14|many|TRBJ1-1|TRBV20-1|.
TGCAGTGCTAGAGGTGCCAGGGCGAACACTGAAGCTTTCTTT
CSARGARANTEAFF
>11|many|TRBJ2-7|TRBV12-3/TRBV12-4|.
TGTGCCAGCAGTCTCGGACGGGAGCAGTACTTC
CASSLGREQYF
>15|many|TRBJ2-1|TRBV20-1|TRBD2
TGCAGTGCTTTAAGGGCAGCGGGAGCGTTCAATGAGCAGTTCTTC
CSALRAAGAFNEQFF
>14|many|TRBJ2-7|TRBV7-8|.
TGTGCCAGCAGCTTAGAAGCGCGATCCTACGAGCAGTACTTC
CASSLEARSYEQYF
>17|many|TRBJ2-3|TRBV12-3/TRBV12-4|TRBD2
TGTGCCAGCAGTTTAAGGGCTAGCGGGGTCCGCACAGATACGCAGTATTTT
CASSLRASGVRTDTQYF
>13|.|TRBJ2-7|TRBV18|TRBD1
TGTGCCAGCTCAGGACTGACAGGGGATGAGCAGTACTTC
CASSGLTGDEQYF
>15|many|TRBJ2-3|TRBV7-6|.
TGTGCCAGCAGCTTAGCGTCAGGGAGCACAGATACGCAGTATTTT
CASSLASGSTDTQYF
>19|many|TRBJ1-3|TRBV9|.
TGTGCCAGCAGCGTAGACAGTGGACCCCGCGAGTTTTCTGGAAACACCATATATTTT
CASSVDSGPREFSGNTIYF
>13|many|TRBJ2-3|TRBV7-8|.
TGTGCCAGCAGCTTAGCAGGGCAGGATACGCAGTATTTT
CASSLAGQDTQYF
>16|many|TRBJ1-4|TRBV7-2|.
TGTGCCAGCAGGCAGGACAGTGCTGCAACTAATGAAAAACTGTTTTTT
CASRQDSAATNEKLFF
>15|many|TRBJ2-7|TRBV5-1|TRBD1
TGCGCCAGCAGCCCGGGGACAGGGGGCCCCTACGAGCAGTACTTC
CASSPGTGGPYEQYF
>14|many|TRBJ2-7|TRBV3-1|TRBD2
TGTGCCAGCACCCCGTCGGGGGGGGGCTACGAGCAGTACTTC
CASTPSGGGYEQYF
>12|many|TRBJ2-1|TRBV5-4|.
TGTGCCAGCAGCACGCCGTACAATGAGCAGTTCTTC
CASSTPYNEQFF
>13|many|TRBJ1-5|TRBV20-1|.
TGCAGTGCCAGAGGGGATAGCAATCAGCCCCAGCATTTT
CSARGDSNQPQHF
>15|medium-sized|TRBJ2-3|TRBV6-5|.
TGTGCCAGCAGGAGGCTAGCGAGTGTCACAGATACGCAGTATTTT
CASRRLASVTDTQYF
>15|many|TRBJ2-6|TRBV7-3|.
TGTGCCAGCAGTACAGTCGGGTCTGGGGCCAACGTCCTGACTTTC
CASSTVGSGANVLTF
>14|medium-sized|TRBJ1-5|TRBV5-5|.
TGTGCCAGCACCCAAGGGCTCCTCGAGCAGCCCCAGCATTTT
CASTQGLLEQPQHF
>14|many|TRBJ1-5|TRBV4-1|.
TGCGCCAGCAGCCAAGGAAACCAACAGGGAGCCCAGCATTTT
CASSQGNQQGAQHF
>13|many|TRBJ2-7|TRBV20-1|.
TGCAGTGCCACGCCGGGACTTTACTACGAGCAGTACTTC
CSATPGLYYEQYF
>14|many|TRBJ2-5|TRBV12-3/TRBV12-4|TRBD1
TGTGCCAGCAGCCACCCCAGGGGGTGGGAGACCCAGTACTTC
CASSHPRGWETQYF
>12|once|TRBJ2-3|TRBV2|.
TGTGCCAGCAGTGAAGTGCCTCGTCCGCGGTATTTT
CASSEVPRPRYF
>17|.|TRBJ2-2|TRBV10-3|.
TGTGCCATCCCTGACCTAAGGGCTAGGTTAACCACCGGGGAGCTGTTTTTT
CAIPDLRARLTTGELFF
>14|many|TRBJ2-3|TRBV9|.
TGTGCCAGCAGCGTATGGGGGAGCACAGATACGCAGTATTTT
CASSVWGSTDTQYF
>14|many|TRBJ2-7|TRBV2|TRBD1
TGTGCCAGCAGTGACGACAGGGCCACTAACGAGCAGTACTTC
CASSDDRATNEQYF
>15|.|TRBJ2-3|TRBV20-1|.
TGCAGTGCTACGCCGGGCAGGACCCTCACAGATACGCAGTATTTT
CSATPGRTLTDTQYF
>16|many|TRBJ1-5|TRBV28|.
TGTGCCAGCACCTATAGGGGGGGAGGGAGGCATCAGCCCCAGCATTTT
CASTYRGGGRHQPQHF
>16|many|TRBJ1-1|TRBV20-1|.
TGCAGTGCTAGATCCTGGGCGGCAGGCCGGAACACTGAAGCTTTCTTT
CSARSWAAGRNTEAFF
>16|many|TRBJ2-1|TRBV20-1|TRBD2
TGCAGTGCGCCCGTGAGGGCGGGAGGATTAGGCCCCGAGCAGTTCTTC
CSAPVRAGGLGPEQFF
>10|many|TRBJ1-1|TRBV6-2/TRBV6-3|.
TGTGCCACCTCCGACGGCTGGGCTTTCTTT
CATSDGWAFF
>15|many|TRBJ2-5|TRBV28|.
TGTGCCAGCAGTTTCTCGCCCGCTGGTTTAGAGACCCAGTACTTC
CASSFSPAGLETQYF
>15|many|TRBJ1-3|TRBV7-2|.
TGTGCCAGCAGCTTGGAATTGGGGGGTGGAAACACCATATATTTT
CASSLELGGGNTIYF
>15|many|TRBJ1-2|TRBV20-1|.
TGCAGTGCTAGAGATGTTCGAGGGGACTTCTATGGCTACACCTTC
CSARDVRGDFYGYTF